This T cell receptor beta chain was identified in a study of CD8+CD57+ T cells in acquired aplastic anemia. TCR beta VDJ combinations and CDR3 sequences were profiled from genomic DNA. MiXCR was run by TCRdb on the reads, yielding one entry per CDR3 protein. The sample has 150,000 or so distinct CDR3 sequences, about 45% seen once. CDR1 SGHNT and CDR2 YYREEE come from the germline V gene (reference sequence). V lost 1 base, J lost 4 bases, and 22 bases lay in between. This CDR3 contains 18 residues. CD8+CD57+ cell expansion, shown by flow cytometry, had occurred in the patients selected for sequencing. A severe acquired aplastic anemia diagnosis applied to all patients. Only a few counts were recorded for this clonotype. Its antigen is unidentified. Study-level results: Around 27 was the count of CD8+ CDR3 sequences that patients shared with controls. The study found no significant CD8+ Simpson's diversity difference between patients and controls.

V gene TRBV5-4 combines with J gene TRBJ2-3; D is possibly TRBD1 (6 bases). Sequencing was performed on sorted CD4+, CD8+, or CD8+CD57+ T cells (not recorded which) from PBMCs. The sequence came from a human donor with aplastic anemia. CDR3 in amino acids: CASSLHPGSQGIADTQYF. The DNA of the CDR3 is TGTGCCAGCAGCTTGCACCCTGGGTCCCAGGGGATCGCAGATACGCAGTATTTT.